This T cell receptor beta chain originates from a study of vaccination effects on CD4 cells after COVID-19. Only in-frame clones appear in the TCRdb table, and some are missing; sequencing was by immunoSEQ multiplex PCR. The data show roughly 42,000 clones, around 77% seen once. This clone showed up just a few times. Its target is unknown. This CDR3 is 13 amino acids long. Looked up from germline, CDR1 is MDHEN and CDR2 is SYDVKM. Trimming pared 9 bases from V and 14 bases from J, leaving 20 bases between. The ViraFEST assay expanded antigen-specific CD4+ T cells with viral peptide pools before sequencing. CD4+ T cells were isolated after around ten days of culture. Recipients of the vaccine had no prior SARS-CoV-2 infection and negative nucleocapsid antibodies. Every well housed two million PBMC, which grew in culture alongside about 9 IU/ml IL-2 and roughly 10 ug/ml peptides. Days 3 and 7 were when half the medium was replaced with IL-2 medium.

Findings of the study overall: There was only 1 of 255 vaccine-induced clones in healthy vaccinees that cross-reacted with common cold coronaviruses. There was marked clonal contraction among infection- and vaccine-induced clones late after vaccination.

The sequencing used CD4+ T cells from PBMCs cultured with HCoV-NL63 spike peptides, collected before COVID-19 vaccination. The chain links TRBV28 to TRBJ1-6; no definite D call. The receptor comes from a human donor who received a COVID-19 vaccine. The CDR3: CASLDNYVRTLHF. The CDR3, as DNA: TGTGCCAGTCTTGACAACTACGTTAGGACCCTCCACTTT.